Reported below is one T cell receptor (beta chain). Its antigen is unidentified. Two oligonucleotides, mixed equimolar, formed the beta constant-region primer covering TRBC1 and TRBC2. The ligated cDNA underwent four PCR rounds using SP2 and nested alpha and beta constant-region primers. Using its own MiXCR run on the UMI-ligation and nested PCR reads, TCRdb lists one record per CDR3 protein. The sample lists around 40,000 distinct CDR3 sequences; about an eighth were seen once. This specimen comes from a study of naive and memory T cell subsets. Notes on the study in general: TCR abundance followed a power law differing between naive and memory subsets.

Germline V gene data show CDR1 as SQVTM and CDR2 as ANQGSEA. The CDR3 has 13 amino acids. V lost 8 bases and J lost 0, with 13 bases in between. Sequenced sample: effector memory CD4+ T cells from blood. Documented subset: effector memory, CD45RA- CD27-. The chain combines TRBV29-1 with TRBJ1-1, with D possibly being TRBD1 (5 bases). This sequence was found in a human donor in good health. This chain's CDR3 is CSMNRNLNTEAFF. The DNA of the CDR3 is TGCAGCATGAACAGGAACCTGAACACTGAAGCTTTCTTT.